These 12 T cell receptor beta chains share one sample of origin, sequenced in a study of T cell responses to AZD1222 COVID-19 vaccine. Assay: immunoSEQ multiplex PCR; the TCRdb copy retains only in-frame clones and omits some. The repertoire holds 94,000 or so clones, roughly 90% seen once, with about a quarter in the top ten. The material was peripheral blood, obtained on day 0 of AZD1222 vaccination. The receptors shown here come from an adult in good health.

The chain carries TRBV4-2 and TRBJ1-3; 7 nucleotides align to TRBD1. The CDR3 sequence is 17 residues long. Germline assignment: CDR1 LGHNA and CDR2 YNFKEQ. V trimming: 0 bases; J trimming: 7 bases; junction bases outside the gene matches: 12. CDR3 residues: CASSQDRDSPRSNTIYF. CDR3 coding DNA: TGTGCCAGCAGCCAAGATAGGGACAGCCCACGCTCCAACACCATATATTTT.

The chain has TRBV7-9 and TRBJ1-2, with a possible D match to TRBD1 (5 bases). This CDR3 spans 12 amino acids. Trimming left V 1 base short and J 7 bases short, with 7 bases between. Germline assignment: CDR1 SEHNR and CDR2 FQNEAQ (reference sequence). The CDR3 DNA is TGTGCCAGCAGCTTAGACCAGGGTGGCTACACCTTC. This translates into CASSLDQGGYTF.

V is TRBV18 and J is TRBJ2-3; perhaps TRBD1 as D (8 bases). Germline values: CDR1 KGHSH, CDR2 LQKENI. Deletions cut 2 bases from V and 4 bases from J, with 28 bases between. The CDR3 extends over 20 amino acids. The CDR3 sequence: CASSPGDRDRRAGRADTQYF. The CDR3 coding sequence is TGTGCCAGCTCACCAGGCGACCGGGACAGGAGAGCGGGAAGGGCAGATACGCAGTATTTT. Drawing the rest from reference TRBV18 and TRBJ2-3, the complete variable domain is NAGVMQNPRHLVRRRGQEARLRCSPMKGHSHVYWYRQLPEEGLKFMVYLQKENIIDESGMPKERFSAEFPKEGPSILRIQQVVRGDSAAYFCASSPGDRDRRAGRADTQYFGPGTRLTVL.

The chain combines TRBV4-3 with TRBJ2-7; D may be TRBD1 (6 bases). Trimming pared 1 base from V and 0 bases from J, leaving 13 bases between. This CDR3 is 16 amino acids long. In germline, CDR1 is LGHNA, CDR2 YSLEER. CDR3 sequence (DNA): TGCGCCAGCAGCCAAGCGGCAGGGGCACTCTCCTACGAGCAGTACTTC. This codes for CASSQAAGALSYEQYF.

V usage is TRBV28 and J usage is TRBJ1-5; a weak D match, TRBD1 (5 bases). Germline V gene lookup returns CDR1 MDHEN and CDR2 SYDVKM. The CDR3 is made up of 14 amino acids. V lost 7 bases to trimming and J lost 1 base, with 11 bases between them. In DNA, the CDR3 is TGTGCCAGCACCCTGGGGCAGAGCAATCAGCCCCAGCATTTT. It codes for CASTLGQSNQPQHF.

The chain carries TRBV6-5 and TRBJ1-6, with no clear D. The germline V gene has CDR1 MNHEY and CDR2 SVGAGI. The CDR3 is 15 amino acids. Trimming took 5 bases from V and 7 from J, leaving 15 bases between them. The CDR3 region has the DNA TGTGCCAGCAGTCCACTTGGGTTCCCCAATTCACCCCTCCACTTT. This sequence encodes CASSPLGFPNSPLHF.

The V gene is TRBV28, the J gene TRBJ1-5, with 7 bases fitting TRBD1. This CDR3 contains 15 residues. Trimming cost V 4 bases and J 4 bases; bases outside gene matches: 7. Looked up from germline, CDR1 is MDHEN and CDR2 is SYDVKM. As DNA, the CDR3 is TGTGCCAGCAGTTCGCCGACAGGGAGGAATCAGCCCCAGCATTTT. Translated, it gives CASSSPTGRNQPQHF.

The chain carries TRBV2 and TRBJ1-4; D call uncertain. The V and J ends lost 3 bases and 3 bases respectively, with 20 bases between them. Germline CDR1 SNHLY, CDR2 FYNNEI. The CDR3 sequence is 18 residues long. CDR3 sequence reads: CASSERVPGFRANEKLFF. CDR3 nucleotides: TGTGCCAGCAGTGAGAGGGTCCCAGGTTTCCGGGCTAATGAAAAACTGTTTTTT. Complete variable domain (other parts from reference TRBV2 and TRBJ1-4): EPEVTQTPSHQVTQMGQEVILRCVPISNHLYFYWYRQILGQKVEFLVSFYNNEISEKSEIFDDQFSVERPDGSNFTLKIRSTKLEDSAMYFCASSERVPGFRANEKLFFGSGTQLSVL.

This clone appeared once. The chain recombines TRBV2 with TRBJ1-6; D unresolved. The length of the CDR3 is 16 residues. Deletions cut 0 bases from V and 2 bases from J, with 8 bases between. Germline CDR1 SNHLY, CDR2 FYNNEI. The CDR3 nucleotides read TGTGCCAGCAGTGAAGCCGGGGTCCCCTATAATTCACCCCTCCACTTT. Its translation: CASSEAGVPYNSPLHF.

This sequence joins TRBV9 and TRBJ2-1, with 14 bases fitting TRBD2. V lost 4 bases, J lost 4 bases, and 7 bases stayed unmatched. This CDR3 contains 17 residues. CDR1 is SGDLS and CDR2 is YYNGEE in the germline V gene. The CDR3 loop is CASSPHGTSGSYNEQFF. For the CDR3, the DNA is TGTGCCAGCAGCCCCCATGGGACTAGCGGGAGTTACAATGAGCAGTTCTTC. Looking up the rest from reference TRBV9 and TRBJ2-1 gives the full variable domain: DSGVTQTPKHLITATGQRVTLRCSPRSGDLSVYWYQQSLDQGLQFLIQYYNGEERAKGNILERFSAQQFPDLHSELNLSSLELGDSALYFCASSPHGTSGSYNEQFFGPGTRLTVL.

This clone was observed a few times. The CDR3 region is CSAREGPYEQYF. The DNA for the CDR3 is TGCAGCGCGCGGGAGGGGCCCTACGAGCAGTACTTC. The chain couples TRBV29-1 to TRBJ2-7; 9 bases map to TRBD2. The CDR3 is made up of 12 amino acids. With 7 bases clipped from V and 2 bases from J, the junction kept 3 bases outside the gene matches. Looked up from germline, CDR1 is SQVTM and CDR2 is ANQGSEA.

Only a few counts were recorded for this clone. The rearrangement links TRBV6-5 to TRBJ1-4, with TRBD1 as a possible D gene (5 bases). The CDR3 has 14 residues. In germline, CDR1 is MNHEY, CDR2 SVGAGI. Trimming shortened V by 4 bases and J by 2 bases, and 8 bases separated the two germline ends. Here the CDR3 DNA reads TGTGCCAGCAGTTGGGGGGGGACTAATGAAAAACTGTTTTTT. Translating gives CASSWGGTNEKLFF.